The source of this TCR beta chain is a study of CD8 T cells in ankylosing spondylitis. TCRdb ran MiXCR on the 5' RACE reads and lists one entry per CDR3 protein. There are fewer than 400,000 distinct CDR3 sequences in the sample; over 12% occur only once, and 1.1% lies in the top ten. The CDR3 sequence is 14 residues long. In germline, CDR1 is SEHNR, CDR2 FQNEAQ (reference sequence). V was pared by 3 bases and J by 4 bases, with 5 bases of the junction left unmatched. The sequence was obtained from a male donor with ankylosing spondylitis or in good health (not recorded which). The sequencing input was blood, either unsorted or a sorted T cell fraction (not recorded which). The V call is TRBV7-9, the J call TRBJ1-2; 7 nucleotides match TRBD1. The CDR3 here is CASSFPGGGYGYTF. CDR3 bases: TGTGCCAGCAGCTTTCCAGGGGGAGGCTATGGCTACACCTTC. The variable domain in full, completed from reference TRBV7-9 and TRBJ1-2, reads DTGVSQNPRHKITKRGQNVTFRCDPISEHNRLYWYRQTLGQGPEFLTYFQNEAQLEKSRLLSDRFSAERPKGSFSTLEIQRTEQGDSAMYLCASSFPGGGYGYTFGSGTRLTVV.